This TCR beta chain was found in a study of shared clonotypes between healthy human individuals. About the study: Each donor had three CD4 naive, three CD4 memory, two CD8 naive and one CD8 memory plate. Study-level points and caveats: Limited genetic and exposure-history diversity came from having few donors.

Every subset's genomic DNA went evenly onto several immunoSEQ plates. This table comes from immunoSEQ multiplex PCR, and its TCRdb copy is limited to in-frame clones, with some not included. Of some 1 million clones listed, around four fifths are singletons. As regards this clone: What it recognizes is unknown.

With 6 bases removed from V and 3 bases from J, the gap between germline ends came to 9 bases. The CDR3 length is 12 residues. Germline CDR1 ENHRY, CDR2 SYGVKD. The sequenced material came from memory CD4+ T cells sorted from blood. Subset denoted: CD45RA-negative fraction. This clonotype originated in a man aged 18 to 29 in good health. The V and J genes are TRBV10-3 and TRBJ2-7; D is unclear. Here the CDR3 DNA reads TGTGCCATCAGAGATACGGGCTACGAGCAGTACTTC. Protein: CAIRDTGYEQYF.